Below, 27 T cell receptor beta chains from the same sample are listed, as sequenced in a study of blood T cell repertoires in COVID-19. Here immunoSEQ multiplex PCR was the method, and the copy in TCRdb shows in-frame clones only, minus some. The data contain 190,000 or so clones, around 85% of them singletons. The sample taken for sequencing was PBMCs or T cells enriched from blood (not recorded which). The source of these receptors is a man aged 40-55 years who had recovered from COVID-19.

The chain has TRBV18 and TRBJ2-7, with a weak D call TRBD1 (6 bases). This CDR3 contains 14 residues. The V gene's germline CDR1 is KGHSH and CDR2 LQKENI. Trimming left V 6 bases short and J 3 bases short, with 15 bases between. The CDR3 bases are TGTGCCAGCTCCCAGACAGGTTCCAACTACGAGCAGTACTTC. This sequence encodes CASSQTGSNYEQYF.

The V and J genes are TRBV30 and TRBJ1-1; the D is unclear. V lost 4 bases and J 11 bases, leaving 14 bases between the germline ends. The CDR3 spans 11 residues. Germline V CDR1 and CDR2: GTSNPN, SVGIG (reference sequence). The CDR3 reads CAWNREEAAFF. CDR3 DNA sequence: TGTGCCTGGAATAGGGAGGAAGCGGCTTTCTTT.

This chain links TRBV25-1 with TRBJ1-1; no clear D. Germline V gene data show CDR1 as MGHDK and CDR2 as SYGVNS. Trimming removed 4 bases from V and 4 bases from J, with 4 bases in between. The CDR3 runs 11 residues. The CDR3 loop reads CASSVSTEAFF. For the CDR3, the DNA is TGTGCCAGCAGTGTTAGCACTGAAGCTTTCTTT.

The CDR3 sequence is CASSSQNTGELFF. The CDR3, as DNA: TGTGCCAGCAGTTCCCAGAACACCGGGGAGCTGTTTTTT. The chain combines TRBV25-1 with TRBJ2-2; D uncertain. V shed 5 bases and J shed 1 base, with 5 bases lying between them. The germline V gene encodes CDR1 MGHDK and CDR2 SYGVNS. The CDR3 totals 13 residues.

This chain joins TRBV3-1 (or the pseudogene TRBV3-2) and TRBJ2-7; 9 bases agree with TRBD2. V lost 0 bases and J lost 3; bases outside the gene matches: 9. This CDR3 contains 17 residues. Per the germline V gene, CDR1 is LGHDT and CDR2 is YNNKEL (reference sequence). In DNA form, the CDR3 reads TGTGCCAGCAGCCAAGACTCGTGGACTAGCGCCTACTACGAGCAGTACTTC. Amino acid sequence: CASSQDSWTSAYYEQYF.

V is TRBV7-9 and J is TRBJ2-2, with TRBD1 as a possible D gene (6 bases). V gave up 2 bases and J gave up 1 base, with 8 bases separating them. CDR1 and CDR2 from the germline V gene are SEHNR and FQNEAQ (reference sequence). CDR3 size: 15 residues. CDR3 coding DNA: TGTGCCAGCAGCTTACAACAGGGGAACACCGGGGAGCTGTTTTTT. The encoded protein is CASSLQQGNTGELFF.

This chain joins TRBV7-2 and TRBJ1-5; D is unresolved. This CDR3 has 15 amino acids. The germline V gene has CDR1 SGHTA and CDR2 FQGNSA. Trimming took 2 bases from V and 5 from J, leaving 13 bases between them. The CDR3 here is CASSLRSVGDQPQHF. CDR3 bases: TGTGCCAGCAGCTTAAGGAGTGTAGGAGATCAGCCCCAGCATTTT.

The chain links TRBV14 to TRBJ2-7; possibly TRBD1 for D (5 bases). Germline V gene lookup returns CDR1 SGHDN and CDR2 FVKESK. Trimming pared 4 bases from V and 3 bases from J, leaving 10 bases between. This CDR3 contains 13 residues. The DNA for the CDR3 is TGTGCCAGCAGCCGGAGAAGGGGCTACGAGCAGTACTTC. Translated: CASSRRRGYEQYF.

This chain joins TRBV24-1 and TRBJ1-5; TRBD1 agrees at 7 bases. Looked up from germline, CDR1 is KGHDR and CDR2 is SFDVKD. This CDR3 spans 17 amino acids. V was pared by 1 base and J by 0 bases, with 5 bases of the junction left unmatched. This CDR3 is CATSDFPGQASNQPQHF. The DNA for the CDR3 is TGTGCCACCAGTGATTTCCCTGGACAGGCTAGCAATCAGCCCCAGCATTTT.

The V call is TRBV19, the J call TRBJ1-4; 9 bases line up with TRBD1. V lost 10 bases, J lost 5 bases, and 11 bases stayed unmatched. CDR1 is LNHDA and CDR2 is SQIVND in the germline V gene (reference sequence). The CDR3 runs to 15 residues. CDR3 sequence: CATSQGAKGNEKLFF. The CDR3 bases are TGTGCCACCTCACAGGGGGCCAAGGGAAATGAAAAACTGTTTTTT. The variable domain in full, with the rest retrieved from reference TRBV19 and TRBJ1-4, is DGGITQSPKYLFRKEGQNVTLSCEQNLNHDAMYWYRQDPGQGLRLIYYSQIVNDFQKGDIAEGYSVSREKKESFPLTVTSAQKNPTAFYLCATSQGAKGNEKLFFGSGTQLSVL.

The chain carries TRBV20-1 and TRBJ2-7; 8 positions agree with TRBD2. The junction had 4 bases not matched to a gene; V was cut back by 3 bases and J by 3 bases. The CDR3 extends over 13 amino acids. Germline V lookup: CDR1 DFQATT, CDR2 SNEGSKA (reference sequence). The CDR3: CSASSGTYYEQYF. CDR3 coding DNA: TGCAGTGCTAGTAGCGGGACGTACTACGAGCAGTACTTC.

The chain joins TRBV5-4 to TRBJ2-6, with a possible D match to TRBD1 (5 bases). Germline V CDR1 and CDR2: SGHNT, YYREEE (reference sequence). V lost 10 bases and J 1 base, leaving 6 bases between the germline ends. The CDR3 is 12 residues long. The CDR3 coding sequence is TGTGCCGGGGCTTCTGGGGCCAACGTCCTGACTTTC. Translating it yields CAGASGANVLTF.

The rearrangement links TRBV19 to TRBJ1-5; D not resolved. This CDR3 comprises 14 residues. Germline V gives CDR1 LNHDA, CDR2 SQIVND (reference sequence). Between the trimmed V and J ends, which lost 1 base and 13 bases, there was a span of 17 bases. In DNA form, the CDR3 reads TGTGCCAGTAGTATAGGAGGACTCGACAAATTGCAGCATTTT. Translation gives CASSIGGLDKLQHF.

Only a few counts were recorded for this clone. The rearrangement joins TRBV11-2 to TRBJ1-2; D remains unclear. This CDR3 has 14 residues. CDR1 is SGHAT, CDR2 FQNNGV, per germline. V shed 3 bases and J shed 5 bases, with 13 bases lying between them. The CDR3: CASSFGSGGYGYTF. In nucleotides, the CDR3 is TGTGCCAGCAGCTTTGGGTCCGGCGGTTATGGCTACACCTTC.

V usage is TRBV7-3 and J usage is TRBJ2-1; TRBD1 aligns across 7 bases. Germline V gives CDR1 SGHTA, CDR2 FQGTGA. V shed 2 bases and J 3 bases; nucleotides not matched to a gene: 4. This CDR3 comprises 15 residues. The CDR3 is CASSLFRDSYNEQFF. CDR3 DNA: TGTGCCAGCAGCTTATTCCGGGACAGCTACAATGAGCAGTTCTTC.

The chain uses TRBV5-1 and TRBJ2-1, with TRBD2 matching 10 bases. This CDR3 spans 17 amino acids. The V segment lost 4 bases and the J segment 7 bases; nucleotides outside the gene matches: 14. CDR1 is SGHRS and CDR2 is YFSETQ in the germline V gene. This chain's CDR3 is CASSPQPLAGVGNEQFF. The CDR3 DNA sequence: TGCGCCAGCAGCCCCCAACCGCTAGCGGGGGTGGGAAATGAGCAGTTCTTC.

The J gene is TRBJ2-7, the V gene TRBV28, with D unresolved. CDR1 and CDR2 from the germline V gene are MDHEN and SYDVKM. With 2 bases removed from V and 12 bases from J, the gap between germline ends came to 17 bases. This CDR3 comprises 13 residues. The CDR3 sequence is CASSLRTEPSSYF. The CDR3 DNA is TGTGCCAGCAGTTTACGTACAGAGCCATCTTCGTACTTC.

The chain carries TRBV4-1 and TRBJ2-7; D may be TRBD2 (6 bases). This CDR3 spans 16 amino acids. Germline CDR1 is MGHRA and CDR2 is YSYEKL. Trimming left V 1 base short and J 7 bases short, with 20 bases between. The CDR3 loop is CASSQGANPDRGEQYF. The CDR3 DNA reads TGCGCCAGCAGCCAAGGCGCGAATCCTGACCGGGGGGAGCAGTACTTC.

The chain has TRBV2 and TRBJ1-4, with 9 bases lining up with TRBD1. V was clipped by 7 bases and J by 5 bases; unmatched bases: 5. This CDR3 is 14 amino acids long. Germline CDR1 reads SNHLY; CDR2 reads FYNNEI. DNA of the CDR3: TGTGCCAGCACTTACAGGGGGCCGAATGAAAAACTGTTTTTT. This codes for CASTYRGPNEKLFF.

This rearrangement joins TRBV6-2 or TRBV6-3 to TRBJ2-1, with D uncertain. Germline CDR1 and CDR2: MNHEY and SVGEGT. V dropped 2 bases and J dropped 5 bases, with 4 bases sitting between them. This CDR3 region has 12 residues. CDR3 residues: CASSYSDNEQFF. The CDR3 coding sequence is TGTGCCAGCAGTTACAGCGACAATGAGCAGTTCTTC.

V and J are TRBV5-4 and TRBJ1-5, with D unresolved. The germline CDR1 and CDR2 sequences are SGHNT and YYREEE (reference sequence). CDR3 length: 14 amino acids. The V end lost 1 base, the J end lost 3 bases, and 8 bases lay between the germline ends. The DNA of the CDR3 is TGTGCCAGCAGCTTGTTCGGGGACAATCAGCCCCAGCATTTT. It translates to CASSLFGDNQPQHF.

This sequence joins TRBV4-1 and TRBJ1-5; unclear D gene. CDR1 is MGHRA and CDR2 is YSYEKL in the germline V gene. This CDR3 has 13 amino acids. The germline V and J ends were trimmed by 4 bases and 1 base, with 5 bases remaining between them. The CDR3 is CASSLESNQPQHF. The CDR3 DNA reads as TGCGCCAGCAGCCTTGAGAGCAATCAGCCCCAGCATTTT.

The V and J genes are TRBV15 and TRBJ2-7; no definite D call. Germline V gives CDR1 LNHNV, CDR2 YYDKDF (reference sequence). The length of the CDR3 is 14 residues. The V end lost 4 bases, the J end lost 4 bases, and 14 bases lay between the germline ends. The CDR3 here is CATSKFGFVYEQYF. The CDR3 DNA sequence: TGTGCCACCAGCAAATTCGGTTTCGTGTACGAGCAGTACTTC.

The chain couples TRBV7-8 to TRBJ2-7, with TRBD2 matching over 10 bases. The germline V gene encodes CDR1 SGHVS and CDR2 FQNEAQ. Trimming at V came to 3 bases and at J to 3 bases, leaving 2 bases not matched to a gene. The CDR3 consists of 14 residues. Here the CDR3 DNA reads TGTGCCAGCAGCTTTATAGCGGGAGGCTACGAGCAGTACTTC. Its protein product is CASSFIAGGYEQYF.

This clone was observed a single time. The V and J genes are TRBV2 and TRBJ2-3; 9 bases fit TRBD2. Losses at the gene ends were 6 bases for V and 4 bases for J; bases not matched to a gene: 11. CDR1 SNHLY and CDR2 FYNNEI come from the germline V gene. The length of the CDR3 is 16 residues. CDR3 sequence: CASRPTRSGSPDTQYF. CDR3 bases: TGTGCCAGCAGACCCACCCGTAGCGGGAGCCCAGATACGCAGTATTTT.

The chain recombines TRBV19 with TRBJ2-7; TRBD2 matches at 9 bases. Germline V gene sequence: CDR1 LNHDA, CDR2 SQIVND (reference sequence). V lost 3 bases and J lost 7; bases outside the gene matches: 1. The CDR3 runs to 12 residues. Here the CDR3 DNA reads TGTGCCAGTAGTATTACTAGCGGGGAGCAGTACTTC. This encodes CASSITSGEQYF. Full variable domain (missing parts from reference TRBV19 and TRBJ2-7): DGGITQSPKYLFRKEGQNVTLSCEQNLNHDAMYWYRQDPGQGLRLIYYSQIVNDFQKGDIAEGYSVSREKKESFPLTVTSAQKNPTAFYLCASSITSGEQYFGPGTRLTVT.

The DNA of the CDR3 is TGTGCCAGCAGTGGACTAGGAGGAGCGGGGGCCAACGTCCTGACTTTC. Encoded protein: CASSGLGGAGANVLTF. This chain connects TRBV2 to TRBJ2-6; perhaps TRBD2 as D (6 bases). The V end was cut by 4 bases, the J end by 4 bases, with 14 bases between. The CDR3 runs to 16 residues. CDR1 is SNHLY and CDR2 is FYNNEI in the germline V gene. Variable domain in full (rest from reference TRBV2 and TRBJ2-6): EPEVTQTPSHQVTQMGQEVILRCVPISNHLYFYWYRQILGQKVEFLVSFYNNEISEKSEIFDDQFSVERPDGSNFTLKIRSTKLEDSAMYFCASSGLGGAGANVLTFGAGSRLTVL.